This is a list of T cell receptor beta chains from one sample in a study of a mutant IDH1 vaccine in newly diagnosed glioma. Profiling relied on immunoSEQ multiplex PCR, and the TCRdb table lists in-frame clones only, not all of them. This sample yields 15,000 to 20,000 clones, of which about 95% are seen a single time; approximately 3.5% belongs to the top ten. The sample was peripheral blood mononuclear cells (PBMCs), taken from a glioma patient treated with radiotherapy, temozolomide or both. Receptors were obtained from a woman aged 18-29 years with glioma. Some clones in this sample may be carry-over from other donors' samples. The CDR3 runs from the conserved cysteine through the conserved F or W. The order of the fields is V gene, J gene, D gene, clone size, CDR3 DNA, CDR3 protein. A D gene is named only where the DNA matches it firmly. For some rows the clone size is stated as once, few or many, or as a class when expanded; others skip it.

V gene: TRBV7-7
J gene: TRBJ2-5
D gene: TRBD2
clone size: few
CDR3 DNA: TGTGCTAGCAGCGCAGGACTAGCGGGGGGCCAAGAGACCCAGTACTTC
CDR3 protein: CASSAGLAGGQETQYF

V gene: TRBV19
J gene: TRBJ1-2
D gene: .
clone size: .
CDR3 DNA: TGTGCCAGTAGGGCAGGGAGCGGCTACACCTTC
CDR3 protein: CASRAGSGYTF

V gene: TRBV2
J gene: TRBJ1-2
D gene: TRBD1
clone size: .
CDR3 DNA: TGTGCCAGCAGTGATAGACAGGGCGCCTATGGCTACACCTTC
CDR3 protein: CASSDRQGAYGYTF

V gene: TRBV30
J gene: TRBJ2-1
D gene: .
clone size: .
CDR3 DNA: TGTGCCTGGAGTGTACCAGGTGTACTATACAATGAGCAGTTCTTC
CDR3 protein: CAWSVPGVLYNEQFF

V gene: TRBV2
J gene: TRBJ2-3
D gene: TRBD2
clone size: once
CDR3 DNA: TGTGCCAGCAGTGAGGGTGCTGCTCGGACTAGCCCCACAGATACGCAGTATTTT
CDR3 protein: CASSEGAARTSPTDTQYF

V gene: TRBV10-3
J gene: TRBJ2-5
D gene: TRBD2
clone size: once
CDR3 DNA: TGTGCCATCAGCTCACTAGCGGGGGAGACCCAGTACTTC
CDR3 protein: CAISSLAGETQYF

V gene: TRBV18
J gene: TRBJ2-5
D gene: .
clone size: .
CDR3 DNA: TGTGCCAGCTCACTTGACAGAGAGACCCAGTACTTC
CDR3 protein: CASSLDRETQYF

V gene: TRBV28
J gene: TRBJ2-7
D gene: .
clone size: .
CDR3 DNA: TGTGCCAGCAGTCGGGATTTCCTCGAGCAGTACTTC
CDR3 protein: CASSRDFLEQYF

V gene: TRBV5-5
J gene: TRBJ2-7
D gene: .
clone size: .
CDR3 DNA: TGTGCCAGCAGCTTGCTGATGGGGGGATACGAGCAGTACTTC
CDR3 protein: CASSLLMGGYEQYF

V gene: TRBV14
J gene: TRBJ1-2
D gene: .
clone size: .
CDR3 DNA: TGTGCCAGCAGCCAAGGGTTTAAGTTTAACTATGGCTACACCTTC
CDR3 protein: CASSQGFKFNYGYTF

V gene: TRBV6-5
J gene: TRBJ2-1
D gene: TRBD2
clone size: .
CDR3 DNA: TGTGCCAGCAGTTCTAGCGGGAGGGGAAATGAGCAGTTCTTC
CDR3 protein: CASSSSGRGNEQFF

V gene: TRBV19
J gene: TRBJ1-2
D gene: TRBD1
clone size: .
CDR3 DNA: TGTGCCAGTAGTAGCGACAGGGTCTATGGCTACACCTTC
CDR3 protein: CASSSDRVYGYTF

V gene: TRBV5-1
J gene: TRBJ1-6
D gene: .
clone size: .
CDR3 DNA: TGCGCCAGCAGCTTTTCAGGGGATAATTCACCCCTCCACTTT
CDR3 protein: CASSFSGDNSPLHF

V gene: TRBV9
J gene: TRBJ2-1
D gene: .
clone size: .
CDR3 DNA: TGTGCCAGCAGCGTAGAGGGGCTTAGGGATGAGCAGTTCTTC
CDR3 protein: CASSVEGLRDEQFF

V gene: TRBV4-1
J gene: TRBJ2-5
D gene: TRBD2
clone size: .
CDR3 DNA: TGCGCCAGCAGCCAAGCGGGGGGGCGACAAGAGACCCAGTACTTC
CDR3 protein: CASSQAGGRQETQYF

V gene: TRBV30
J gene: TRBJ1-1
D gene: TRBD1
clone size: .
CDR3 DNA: TGTGCCAGAACCGGGACAGGGCAAGCTTTCTTT
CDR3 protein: CARTGTGQAFF

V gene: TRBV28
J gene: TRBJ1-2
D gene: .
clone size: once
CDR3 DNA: TGTGCCAGCAGTAAAACCTACAGGGTTGGCTACACCTTC
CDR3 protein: CASSKTYRVGYTF

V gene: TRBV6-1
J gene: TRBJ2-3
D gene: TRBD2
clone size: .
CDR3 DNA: TGTGCCAGCAGTGTCTGGACTAGCGCAACAGATACGCAGTATTTT
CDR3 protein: CASSVWTSATDTQYF

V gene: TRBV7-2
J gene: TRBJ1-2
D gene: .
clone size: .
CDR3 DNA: TGTGCCAGCAGCTTAGCTCAGGGCTACTATGGCTACACCTTC
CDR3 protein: CASSLAQGYYGYTF

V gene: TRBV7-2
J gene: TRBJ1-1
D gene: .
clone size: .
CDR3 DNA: TGTGCCAGCAGCTTTATGGGTAGGGGGTATAGTGAAGCTTTCTTT
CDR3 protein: CASSFMGRGYSEAFF

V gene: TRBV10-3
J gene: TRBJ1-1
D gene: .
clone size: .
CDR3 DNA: TGTGCCATCACCACAGACAGAAACACTGAAGCTTTCTTT
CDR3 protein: CAITTDRNTEAFF

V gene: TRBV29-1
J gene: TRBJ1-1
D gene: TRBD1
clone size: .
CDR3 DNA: TGCAGCGTTGCCAGGGGGGGTGAAGGAGAAGCTTTCTTT
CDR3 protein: CSVARGGEGEAFF

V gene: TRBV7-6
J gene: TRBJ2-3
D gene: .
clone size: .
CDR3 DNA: TGTGCCAGCAGCCATGGGACGGTCACTCCCAGCACAGATACGCAGTATTTT
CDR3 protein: CASSHGTVTPSTDTQYF

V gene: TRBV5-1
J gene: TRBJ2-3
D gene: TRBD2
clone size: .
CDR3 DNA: TGCGCCAGCAGCTTGTCCTGGAGCGGGGGGGCTACAGATACGCAGTATTTT
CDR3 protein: CASSLSWSGGATDTQYF

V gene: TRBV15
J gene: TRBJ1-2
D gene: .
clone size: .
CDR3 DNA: TGTGCCACCAGCAGAGAGTCAGGGAACTATGGCTACACCTTC
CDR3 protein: CATSRESGNYGYTF

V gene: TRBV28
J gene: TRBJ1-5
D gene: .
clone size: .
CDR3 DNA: TGTGCCAGCAGCTCTGGGGGTTATAGCAATCAGCCCCAGCATTTT
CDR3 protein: CASSSGGYSNQPQHF

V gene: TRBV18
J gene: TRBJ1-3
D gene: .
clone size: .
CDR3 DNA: TGTGCCAGCTCACCCGGGAGGGGCTCTGGAAACACCATATATTTT
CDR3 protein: CASSPGRGSGNTIYF

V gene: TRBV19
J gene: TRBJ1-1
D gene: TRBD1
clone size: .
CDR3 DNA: TGTGCCAGTAGTATTACAGGGGGGAACACTGAAGCTTTCTTT
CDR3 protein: CASSITGGNTEAFF

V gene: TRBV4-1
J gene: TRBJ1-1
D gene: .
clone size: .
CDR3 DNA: TGCGCCAGCAGCCAAGAAAGGCGAAACACTGAAGCTTTCTTT
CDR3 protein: CASSQERRNTEAFF

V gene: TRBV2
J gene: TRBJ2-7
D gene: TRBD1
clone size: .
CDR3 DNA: TGTGCCAGCAGCCGGTGGACAGGGAACGAGCAGTACTTC
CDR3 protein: CASSRWTGNEQYF

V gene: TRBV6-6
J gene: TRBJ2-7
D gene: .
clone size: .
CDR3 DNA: TGTGCCAGCAGTTACTCGGTGACCGATTATACCTACGAGCAGTACTTC
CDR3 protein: CASSYSVTDYTYEQYF

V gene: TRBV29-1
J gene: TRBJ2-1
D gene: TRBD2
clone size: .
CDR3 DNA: TGCAGCGCAGCGGGACTAGCGGGAGGAGCCGAGCAGTTCTTC
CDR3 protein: CSAAGLAGGAEQFF

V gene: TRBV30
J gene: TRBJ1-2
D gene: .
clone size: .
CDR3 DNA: TGTGCCTGGAGTGTCCCTCGACAGGCGGACTATGGCTACACCTTC
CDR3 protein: CAWSVPRQADYGYTF

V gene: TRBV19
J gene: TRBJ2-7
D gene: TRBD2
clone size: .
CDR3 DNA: TGTGCCAGTAAGCCCGGACTAGGCCTAACCTACGAGCAGTACTTC
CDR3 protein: CASKPGLGLTYEQYF

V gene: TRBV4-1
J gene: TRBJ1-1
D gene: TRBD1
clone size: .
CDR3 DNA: TGCGCCAGCAGCCAACCCGGACAGGGAGAGGGAAACACTGAAGCTTTCTTT
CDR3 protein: CASSQPGQGEGNTEAFF

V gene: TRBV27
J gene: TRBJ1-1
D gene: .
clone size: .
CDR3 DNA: TGTGCCAGCAGTCTGGGGGTGGCCACTGAAGCTTTCTTT
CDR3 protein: CASSLGVATEAFF

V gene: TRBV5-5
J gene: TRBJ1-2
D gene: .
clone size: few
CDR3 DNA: TGTGCCAGCAGCTTGGGAACCTTGGTGGGCTTACGGGGCTACACCTTC
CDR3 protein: CASSLGTLVGLRGYTF

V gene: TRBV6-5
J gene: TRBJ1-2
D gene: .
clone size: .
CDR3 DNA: TGTGCCAGCAGTTACTCCCGGGACATTTGGGGCTACACCTTC
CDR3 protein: CASSYSRDIWGYTF

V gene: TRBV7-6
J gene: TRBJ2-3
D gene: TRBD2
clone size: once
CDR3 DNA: TGTGCCAGCAGCTTAAGACTAGCGGGAGTAGATACGCAGTATTTT
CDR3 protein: CASSLRLAGVDTQYF

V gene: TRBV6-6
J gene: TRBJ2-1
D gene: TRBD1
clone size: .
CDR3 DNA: TGTGCCAGCAGACCGGGACAGGGGAGCCATGAGCAGTTCTTC
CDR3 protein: CASRPGQGSHEQFF

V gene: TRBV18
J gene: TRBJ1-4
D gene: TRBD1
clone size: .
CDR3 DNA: TGTGCCAGCTCACAAACAGGGGTGTGGGAAAAACTGTTTTTT
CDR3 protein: CASSQTGVWEKLFF

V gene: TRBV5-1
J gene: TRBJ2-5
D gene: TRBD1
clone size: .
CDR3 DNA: TGCGCCAGCAGCTTGGCCCGACAGGGTCGAGAGACCCAGTACTTC
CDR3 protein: CASSLARQGRETQYF

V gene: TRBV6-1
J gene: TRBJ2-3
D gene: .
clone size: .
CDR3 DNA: TGTGCCAGCAGTGAAGAACAGAGCACAGATACGCAGTATTTT
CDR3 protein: CASSEEQSTDTQYF

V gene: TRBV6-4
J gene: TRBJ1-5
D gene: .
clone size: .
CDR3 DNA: TGTGCCAGCTTCAAAAACCCAAATCAGCCCCAGCATTTT
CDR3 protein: CASFKNPNQPQHF

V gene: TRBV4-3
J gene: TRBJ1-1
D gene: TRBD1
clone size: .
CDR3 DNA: TGCGCCAGCAGCCAAGGGGGCAGGGGGGGCACTGAAGCTTTCTTT
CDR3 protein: CASSQGGRGGTEAFF

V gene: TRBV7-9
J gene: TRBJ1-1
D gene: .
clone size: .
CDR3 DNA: TGTGCCAGCAGCTTAGGCATTCCTGAAGCTTTCTTT
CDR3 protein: CASSLGIPEAFF

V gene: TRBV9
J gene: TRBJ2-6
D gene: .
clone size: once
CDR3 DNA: TGTGCCAGCAGCGTAGATGGGAGTCAAAGGGCCCTCTTAAGGGCCAACGTCCTGACTTTC
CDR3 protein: CASSVDGSQRALLRANVLTF

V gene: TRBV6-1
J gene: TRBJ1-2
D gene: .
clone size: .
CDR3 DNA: TGTGCCAGCAGTGAGCCCGGAGGACGGATTAACTATGGCTACACCTTC
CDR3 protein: CASSEPGGRINYGYTF

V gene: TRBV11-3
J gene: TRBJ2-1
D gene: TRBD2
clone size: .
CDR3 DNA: TGTGCCAGCAGCTTAGGCGCGGCTAGCGGGGGGTCCTCCTACAATGAGCAGTTCTTC
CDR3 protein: CASSLGAASGGSSYNEQFF

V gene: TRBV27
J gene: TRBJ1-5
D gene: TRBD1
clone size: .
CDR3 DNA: TGTGCCAGCAGTGCATTTCAGGGGGACCATCAGCCCCAGCATTTT
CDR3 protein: CASSAFQGDHQPQHF

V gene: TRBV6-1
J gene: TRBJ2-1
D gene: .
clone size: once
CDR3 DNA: TGTGCCAGCAGCGACTACTACAATGAGCAGTTCTTC
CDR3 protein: CASSDYYNEQFF

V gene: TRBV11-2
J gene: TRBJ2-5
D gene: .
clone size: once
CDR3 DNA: TGTGCCAGCAGCTTCGGGGGTTCGTACCAAGAGACCCAGTACTTC
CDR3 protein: CASSFGGSYQETQYF

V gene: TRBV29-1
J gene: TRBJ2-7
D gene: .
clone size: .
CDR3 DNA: TGCAGCGTTTTCGGTCTCTACGGAACCTACGAGCAGTACTTC
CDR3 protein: CSVFGLYGTYEQYF

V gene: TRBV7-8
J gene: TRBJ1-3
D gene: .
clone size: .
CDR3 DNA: TGTGCCAGCAGCTTAAGAGGAGGGGCTGGAAACACCATATATTTT
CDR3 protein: CASSLRGGAGNTIYF

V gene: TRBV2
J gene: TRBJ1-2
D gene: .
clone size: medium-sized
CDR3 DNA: TGTGCCAGCAGTGACGGGTCCATTCGGGACTACACCTTC
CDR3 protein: CASSDGSIRDYTF

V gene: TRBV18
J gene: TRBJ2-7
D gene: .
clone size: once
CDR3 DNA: TGTGCCAGCTCCCCGGACTCCACTAACGAGCAGTACTTC
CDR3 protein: CASSPDSTNEQYF

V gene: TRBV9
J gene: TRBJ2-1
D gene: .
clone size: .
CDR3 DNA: TGTGCCAGCAGCGTAGGCGGGATCGTGAACAATGAGCAGTTCTTC
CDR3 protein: CASSVGGIVNNEQFF

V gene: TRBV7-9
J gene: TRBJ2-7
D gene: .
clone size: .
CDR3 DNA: TGTGCCAGCAGCTCCGCCAGGGGTGGGAACGAGCAGTACTTC
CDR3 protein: CASSSARGGNEQYF